This T cell receptor (beta chain) was captured by sequencing in a study of long-term antiretroviral therapy in people with HIV. As for the study in general: The earliest samples predate the 2015 immediate-ART recommendation by about a decade. Study-wide points: Drawn between 2004 and 2017, the blood was possibly obtained under older ART regimens. ART adherence, viral resistance and therapy changes went unrecorded.

Turning to this clone: What it binds is not known.

The assay, immunoSEQ v3.0, was run at survey level. The repertoire was sequenced with immunoSEQ multiplex PCR; TCRdb's copy has only in-frame clones and lacks some. Here the sample spans 25,000 to 35,000 clones, roughly 83% being singletons. This TCR derives from a man aged 30 to 39 with HIV. The source material was unsorted PBMCs, sampled 2.8 years after starting antiretroviral therapy.

For the CDR3, the DNA is TGTGCCAGCAGCCCTCACTACGAGCAGTACTTC. Amino acid sequence: CASSPHYEQYF. The chain carries TRBV7-8 and TRBJ2-7; D not certain. Germline V gives CDR1 SGHVS, CDR2 FQNEAQ. The CDR3 sequence is 11 residues long. V lost 5 bases and J lost 3, with 5 bases in between.